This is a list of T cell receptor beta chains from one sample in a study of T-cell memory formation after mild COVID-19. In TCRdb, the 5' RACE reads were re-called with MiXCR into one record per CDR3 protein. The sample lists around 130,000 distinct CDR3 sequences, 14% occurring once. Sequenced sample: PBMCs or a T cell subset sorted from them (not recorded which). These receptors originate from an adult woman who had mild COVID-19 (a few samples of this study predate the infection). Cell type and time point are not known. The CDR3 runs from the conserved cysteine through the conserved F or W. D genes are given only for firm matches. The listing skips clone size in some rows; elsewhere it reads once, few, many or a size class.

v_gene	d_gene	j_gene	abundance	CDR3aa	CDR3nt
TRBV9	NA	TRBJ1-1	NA	CASSAGGALNTEAFF	TGTGCCAGCAGTGCGGGTGGGGCATTGAACACTGAAGCTTTCTTT
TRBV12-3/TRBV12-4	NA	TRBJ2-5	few	CASSFQVNWAGETQYF	TGTGCCAGCAGTTTTCAGGTCAATTGGGCCGGGGAGACCCAGTACTTC
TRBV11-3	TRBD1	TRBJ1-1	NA	CASSSIGWDRGLEDTEAFF	TGTGCCAGCAGCTCCATCGGGTGGGACAGGGGGCTCGAGGACACTGAAGCTTTCTTT
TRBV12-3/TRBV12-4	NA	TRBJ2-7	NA	CASSLDRTAYEQYF	TGTGCCAGCAGTTTAGACAGGACAGCCTACGAGCAGTACTTC
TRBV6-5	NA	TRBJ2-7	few	CATAYTATVYEQYF	TGTGCCACAGCTTATACAGCAACGGTCTACGAGCAGTACTTC
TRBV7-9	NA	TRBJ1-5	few	CASSRGDQPQHF	TGTGCCAGCAGCCGGGGCGATCAGCCCCAGCATTTT
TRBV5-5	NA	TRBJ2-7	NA	CATTGRAHEQYF	TGTGCCACCACCGGAAGGGCCCACGAGCAGTACTTC
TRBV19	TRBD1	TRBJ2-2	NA	CASSTGTGEPGELFF	TGTGCCAGTAGTACCGGGACAGGGGAGCCCGGGGAGCTGTTTTTT
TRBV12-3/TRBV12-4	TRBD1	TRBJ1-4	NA	CASSFSGQGISNEKLFF	TGTGCCAGCAGTTTCTCGGGACAGGGTATCTCCAATGAAAAACTGTTTTTT
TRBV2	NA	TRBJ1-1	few	CASSDGGSLNTEAFF	TGTGCCAGCAGTGACGGTGGCAGCCTCAACACTGAAGCTTTCTTT
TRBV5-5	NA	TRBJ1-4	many	CASSAEETHNEKLFF	TGTGCCAGCAGCGCGGAGGAGACCCATAATGAAAAACTGTTTTTT
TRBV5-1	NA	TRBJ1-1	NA	CASSIGTKNTEAFF	TGCGCCAGCAGCATAGGGACGAAGAACACTGAAGCTTTCTTT
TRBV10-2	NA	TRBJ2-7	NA	CASSTGGVYEQYF	TGCGCCAGCAGTACCGGGGGAGTGTACGAGCAGTACTTC
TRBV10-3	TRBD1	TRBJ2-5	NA	CAISETGGETQYF	TGTGCCATCAGTGAGACAGGGGGCGAGACCCAGTACTTC
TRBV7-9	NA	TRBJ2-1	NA	CASSFSLSSYNEQFF	TGTGCCAGCAGCTTCAGTCTGAGCTCCTACAATGAGCAGTTCTTC
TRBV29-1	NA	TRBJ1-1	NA	CSVDLQGRAFF	TGCAGCGTTGATCTCCAGGGGCGAGCTTTCTTT
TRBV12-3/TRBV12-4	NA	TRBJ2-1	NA	CATTPRGPITLLYNEQFF	TGTGCCACAACACCGCGGGGACCTATCACATTACTCTACAATGAGCAGTTCTTC
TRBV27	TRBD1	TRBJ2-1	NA	CASSSGTGANEQFF	TGTGCCAGCAGTTCCGGGACAGGGGCCAATGAGCAGTTCTTC
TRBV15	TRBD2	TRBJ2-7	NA	CATSSRLAGPYEQYF	TGTGCCACCAGCTCCAGACTAGCGGGACCCTACGAGCAGTACTTC
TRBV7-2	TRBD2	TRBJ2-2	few	CASSSTPFSGGTNGELFF	TGTGCCAGCAGCTCAACCCCATTTAGCGGGGGGACTAACGGGGAGCTGTTTTTT
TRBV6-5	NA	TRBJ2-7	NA	CASSPSAGVARYYEQYF	TGTGCCAGCAGTCCCTCAGCCGGCGTAGCGCGTTACTACGAGCAGTACTTC
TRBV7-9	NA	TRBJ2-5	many	CASGDLRDGQETQYF	TGTGCCAGCGGGGATTTACGGGACGGACAAGAGACCCAGTACTTC
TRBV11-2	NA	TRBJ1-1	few	CASSLGRIFTEAFF	TGTGCCAGCAGCTTAGGACGGATATTCACTGAAGCTTTCTTT
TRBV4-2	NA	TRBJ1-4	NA	CASSEEQKSTNEKLFF	TGTGCCAGCAGCGAAGAACAAAAATCAACTAATGAAAAACTGTTTTTT
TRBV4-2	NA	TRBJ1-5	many	CASSQAEGENQPQHF	TGTGCCAGCAGCCAAGCGGAGGGAGAAAATCAGCCCCAGCATTTT
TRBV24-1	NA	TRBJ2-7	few	CATSEGLGEQYF	TGTGCCACCAGTGAAGGATTGGGCGAGCAGTACTTC
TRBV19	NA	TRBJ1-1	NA	CASSPEGLTEAFF	TGTGCCTCTAGCCCCGAGGGGCTCACTGAAGCTTTCTTT
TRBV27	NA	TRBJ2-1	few	CASSLSSLQTYNEQFF	TGTGCCAGCAGCCTTTCGAGTCTCCAAACCTACAATGAGCAGTTCTTC
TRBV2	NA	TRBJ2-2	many	CAYSQRANTGELFF	TGTGCCTATAGCCAGCGAGCTAACACCGGGGAGCTGTTTTTT
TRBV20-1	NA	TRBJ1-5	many	CSASPSGDYQPQHF	TGCAGTGCTAGTCCCTCAGGGGACTATCAGCCCCAGCATTTT
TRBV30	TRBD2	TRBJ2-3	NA	CAWSVTLAGGRDTQYF	TGTGCCTGGAGTGTGACCCTAGCGGGAGGACGGGATACGCAGTATTTT
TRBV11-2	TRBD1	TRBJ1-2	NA	CASSSGTGGVASYGYTF	TGTGCCAGCAGCTCCGGGACAGGGGGCGTTGCTTCCTATGGCTACACCTTC
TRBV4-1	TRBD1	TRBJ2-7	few	CASSQTGGIYEQYF	TGCGCCAGCAGCCAAACAGGGGGTATCTACGAGCAGTACTTC